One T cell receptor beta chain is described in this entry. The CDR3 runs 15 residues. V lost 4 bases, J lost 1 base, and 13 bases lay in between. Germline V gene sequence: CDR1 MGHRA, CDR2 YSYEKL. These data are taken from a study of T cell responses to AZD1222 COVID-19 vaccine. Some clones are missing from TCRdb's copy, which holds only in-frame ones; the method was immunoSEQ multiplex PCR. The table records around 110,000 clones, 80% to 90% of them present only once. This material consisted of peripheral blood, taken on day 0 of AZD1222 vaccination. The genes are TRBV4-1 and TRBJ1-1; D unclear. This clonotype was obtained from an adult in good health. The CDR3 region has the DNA TGCGCCAGCAGCCCAACCCCCCATGAGAACACTGAAGCTTTCTTT. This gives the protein CASSPTPHENTEAFF.